This TCR beta chain is from a study of OX40 agonist ivuxolimab in advanced cancers. In its sample, this clone was seen once. Its antigen remains unknown. Overall study results and limits: Within 6 weeks, CD4+ and CD8+ blood T cells expanded clonally at 0.1 to 3.0 mg/kg. Relatively little clonal expansion, among the lowest observed, appeared in partial responders at 0.1-3.0 mg/kg.

TCRdb keeps only in-frame clones here, not all; method: immunoSEQ multiplex PCR. Counted here are about 46,000 clones, roughly 84% occurring once; the ten biggest clones make up 3%. Peripheral blood came from all dose cohorts at three timepoints. The input for sequencing was CD4+ or CD8+ T cells sorted from blood, taken in a trial of the OX40 agonist ivuxolimab. This sequence was found in an adult with an advanced solid tumor such as melanoma, head and neck, liver or kidney cancer.

CDR3: CASSDPGQGGSYNEQFF. CDR3 nucleotides: TGTGCCAGCTCAGATCCGGGACAGGGTGGCTCCTACAATGAGCAGTTCTTC. The chain has TRBV18 and TRBJ2-1, with TRBD1 matching 9 bases. The CDR3 covers 17 residues. The germline V gene encodes CDR1 KGHSH and CDR2 LQKENI. The ends lost 5 bases at V and 0 bases at J; junction bases unmatched: 8.